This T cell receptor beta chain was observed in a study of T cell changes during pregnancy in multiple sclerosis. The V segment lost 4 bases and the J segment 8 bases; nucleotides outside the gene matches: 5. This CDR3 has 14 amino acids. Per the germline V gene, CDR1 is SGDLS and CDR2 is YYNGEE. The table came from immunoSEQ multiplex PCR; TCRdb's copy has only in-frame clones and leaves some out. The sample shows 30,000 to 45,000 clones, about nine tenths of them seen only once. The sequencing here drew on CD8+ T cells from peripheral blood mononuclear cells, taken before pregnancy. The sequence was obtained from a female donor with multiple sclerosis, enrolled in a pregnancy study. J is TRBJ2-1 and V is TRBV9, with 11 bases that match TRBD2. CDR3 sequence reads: CASSISGRDDEQFF. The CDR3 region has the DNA TGTGCCAGCAGCATTAGCGGGAGGGACGATGAGCAGTTCTTC.